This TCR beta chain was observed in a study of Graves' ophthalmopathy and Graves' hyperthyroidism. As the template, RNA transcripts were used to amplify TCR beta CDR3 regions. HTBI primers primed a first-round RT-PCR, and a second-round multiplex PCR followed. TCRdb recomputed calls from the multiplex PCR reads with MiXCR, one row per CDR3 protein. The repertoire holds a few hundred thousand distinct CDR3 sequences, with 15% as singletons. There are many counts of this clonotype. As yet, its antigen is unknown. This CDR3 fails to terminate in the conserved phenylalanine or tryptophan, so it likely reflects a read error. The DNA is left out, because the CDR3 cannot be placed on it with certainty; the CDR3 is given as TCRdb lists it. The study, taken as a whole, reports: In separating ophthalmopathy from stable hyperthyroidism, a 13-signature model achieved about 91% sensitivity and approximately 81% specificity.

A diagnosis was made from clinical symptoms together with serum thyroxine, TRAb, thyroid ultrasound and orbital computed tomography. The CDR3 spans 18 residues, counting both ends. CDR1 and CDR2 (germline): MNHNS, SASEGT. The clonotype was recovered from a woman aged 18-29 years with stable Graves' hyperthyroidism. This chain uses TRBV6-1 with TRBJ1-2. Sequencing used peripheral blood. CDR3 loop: CASSVGSRGLIEDYGLPS.